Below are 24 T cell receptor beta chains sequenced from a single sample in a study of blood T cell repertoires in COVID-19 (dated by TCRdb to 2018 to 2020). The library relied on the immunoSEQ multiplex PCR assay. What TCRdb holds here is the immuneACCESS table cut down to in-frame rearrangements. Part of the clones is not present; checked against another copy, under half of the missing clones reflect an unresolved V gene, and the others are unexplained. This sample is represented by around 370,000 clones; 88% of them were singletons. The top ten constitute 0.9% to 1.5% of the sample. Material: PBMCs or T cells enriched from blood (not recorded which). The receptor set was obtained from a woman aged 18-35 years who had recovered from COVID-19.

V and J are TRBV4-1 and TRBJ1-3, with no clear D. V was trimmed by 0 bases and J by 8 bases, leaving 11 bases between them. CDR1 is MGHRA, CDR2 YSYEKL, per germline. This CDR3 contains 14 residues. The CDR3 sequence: CASSQDGSEDTIYF. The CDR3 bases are TGCGCCAGCAGCCAAGATGGAAGTGAGGACACCATATATTTT.

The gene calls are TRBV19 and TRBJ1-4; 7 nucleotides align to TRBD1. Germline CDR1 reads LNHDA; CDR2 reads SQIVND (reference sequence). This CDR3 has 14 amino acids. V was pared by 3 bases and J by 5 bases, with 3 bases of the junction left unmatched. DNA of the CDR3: TGTGCCAGTAGTATTGGGGACAGAAATGAAAAACTGTTTTTT. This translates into CASSIGDRNEKLFF.

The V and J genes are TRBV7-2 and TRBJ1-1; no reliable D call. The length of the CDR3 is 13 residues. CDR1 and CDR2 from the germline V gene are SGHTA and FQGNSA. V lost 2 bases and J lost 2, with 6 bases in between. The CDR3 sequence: CASSLNGNTEAFF. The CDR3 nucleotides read TGTGCCAGCAGCTTAAACGGTAACACTGAAGCTTTCTTT.

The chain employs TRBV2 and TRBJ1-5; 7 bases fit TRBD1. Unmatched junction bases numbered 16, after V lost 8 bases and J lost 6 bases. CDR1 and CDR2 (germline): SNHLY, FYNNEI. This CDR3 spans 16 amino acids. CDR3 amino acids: CASRPGPRGPSQPQHF. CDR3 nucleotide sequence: TGTGCCAGCCGCCCGGGACCGAGGGGGCCGAGTCAGCCCCAGCATTTT. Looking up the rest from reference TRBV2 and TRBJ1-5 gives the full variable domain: EPEVTQTPSHQVTQMGQEVILRCVPISNHLYFYWYRQILGQKVEFLVSFYNNEISEKSEIFDDQFSVERPDGSNFTLKIRSTKLEDSAMYFCASRPGPRGPSQPQHFGDGTRLSIL.

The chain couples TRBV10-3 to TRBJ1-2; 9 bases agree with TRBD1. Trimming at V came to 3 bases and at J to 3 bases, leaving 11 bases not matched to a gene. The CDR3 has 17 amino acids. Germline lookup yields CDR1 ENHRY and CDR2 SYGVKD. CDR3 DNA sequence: TGTGCCATCAGTGACGCCGAGGACAGGGGCGACCACTATGGCTACACCTTC. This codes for CAISDAEDRGDHYGYTF.

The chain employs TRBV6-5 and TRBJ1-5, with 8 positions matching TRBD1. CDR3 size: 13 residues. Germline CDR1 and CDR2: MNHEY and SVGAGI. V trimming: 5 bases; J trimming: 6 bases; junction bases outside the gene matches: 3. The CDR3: CASSTDRGQPQHF. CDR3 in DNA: TGTGCCAGCAGTACAGACAGGGGTCAGCCCCAGCATTTT.

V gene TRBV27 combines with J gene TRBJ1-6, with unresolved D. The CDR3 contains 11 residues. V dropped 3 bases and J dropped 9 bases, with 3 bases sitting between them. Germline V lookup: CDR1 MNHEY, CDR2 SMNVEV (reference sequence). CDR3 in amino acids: CASSLSSPLHF. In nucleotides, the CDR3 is TGTGCCAGCAGTTTGAGTTCACCCCTCCACTTT.

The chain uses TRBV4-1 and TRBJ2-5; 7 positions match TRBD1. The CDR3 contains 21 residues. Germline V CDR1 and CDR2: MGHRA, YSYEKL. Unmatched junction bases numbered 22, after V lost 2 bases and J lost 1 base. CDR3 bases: TGCGCCAGCAGCCAACTCCAGACAGGGTATGGGCCATCAGCCGGCCAAGAGACCCAGTACTTC. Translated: CASSQLQTGYGPSAGQETQYF.

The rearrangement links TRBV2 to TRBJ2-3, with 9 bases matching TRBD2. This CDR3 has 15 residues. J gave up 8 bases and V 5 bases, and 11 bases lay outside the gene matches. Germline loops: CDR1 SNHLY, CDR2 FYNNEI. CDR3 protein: CASSPGGTSFGTQYF. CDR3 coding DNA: TGTGCCAGCAGTCCCGGGGGGACTAGCTTCGGTACGCAGTATTTT. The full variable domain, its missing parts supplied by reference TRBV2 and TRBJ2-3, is EPEVTQTPSHQVTQMGQEVILRCVPISNHLYFYWYRQILGQKVEFLVSFYNNEISEKSEIFDDQFSVERPDGSNFTLKIRSTKLEDSAMYFCASSPGGTSFGTQYFGPGTRLTVL.

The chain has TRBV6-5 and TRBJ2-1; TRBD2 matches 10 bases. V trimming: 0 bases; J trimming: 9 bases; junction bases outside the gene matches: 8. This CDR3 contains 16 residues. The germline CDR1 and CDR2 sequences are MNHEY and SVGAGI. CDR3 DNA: TGTGCCAGCAGTTACTCGATAGCGGGGGGTGGGAGTGAGCAGTTCTTC. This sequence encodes CASSYSIAGGGSEQFF.

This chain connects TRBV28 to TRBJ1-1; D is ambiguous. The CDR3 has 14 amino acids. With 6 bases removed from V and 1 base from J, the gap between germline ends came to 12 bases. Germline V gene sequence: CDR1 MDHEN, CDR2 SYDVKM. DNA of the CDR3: TGTGCCAGCAGAGAGGGAGCCCCGAACACTGAAGCTTTCTTT. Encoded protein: CASREGAPNTEAFF.

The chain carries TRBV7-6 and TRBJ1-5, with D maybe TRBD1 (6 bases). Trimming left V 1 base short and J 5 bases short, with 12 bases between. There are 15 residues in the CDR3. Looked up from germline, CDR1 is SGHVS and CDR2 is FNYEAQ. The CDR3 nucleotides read TGTGCCAGCAGCTTAGATACAGGGTCGGATCAGCCCCAGCATTTT. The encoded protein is CASSLDTGSDQPQHF.

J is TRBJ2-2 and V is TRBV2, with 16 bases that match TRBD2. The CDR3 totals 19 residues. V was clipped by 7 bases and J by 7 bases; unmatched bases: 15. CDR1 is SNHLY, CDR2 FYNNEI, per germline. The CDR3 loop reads CASTARVGLAGGRSGELFF. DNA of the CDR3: TGTGCCAGCACCGCCCGCGTGGGACTAGCGGGGGGGCGGAGCGGGGAGCTGTTTTTT.

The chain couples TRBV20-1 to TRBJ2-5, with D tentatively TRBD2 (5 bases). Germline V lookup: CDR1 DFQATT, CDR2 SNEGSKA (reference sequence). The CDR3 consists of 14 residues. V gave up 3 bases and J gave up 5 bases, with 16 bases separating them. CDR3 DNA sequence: TGCAGTGCTAGTGTCCCGAGCGGCGGGGAGACCCAGTACTTC. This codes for CSASVPSGGETQYF.

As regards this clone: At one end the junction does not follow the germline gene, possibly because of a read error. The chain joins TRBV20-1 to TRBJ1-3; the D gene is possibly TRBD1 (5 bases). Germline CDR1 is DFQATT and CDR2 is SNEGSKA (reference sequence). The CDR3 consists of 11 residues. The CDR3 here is CSAISGTPGDF. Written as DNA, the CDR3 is TGCAGTGCTATAAGTGGGACCCCGGGAGATTTT.

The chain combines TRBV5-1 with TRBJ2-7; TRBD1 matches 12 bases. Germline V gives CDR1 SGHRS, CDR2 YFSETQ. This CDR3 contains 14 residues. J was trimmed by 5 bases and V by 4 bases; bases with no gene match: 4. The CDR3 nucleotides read TGCGCCAGCAGCGCGGGACAGGGGGCAGACGAGCAGTACTTC. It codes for CASSAGQGADEQYF.

The CDR3 protein is CATSPNSNQPQHF. The CDR3 DNA reads as TGTGCGACTAGTCCCAATAGCAATCAGCCCCAGCATTTT. The chain combines TRBV19 with TRBJ1-5; D not certain. The CDR3 is made up of 13 amino acids. CDR1 LNHDA and CDR2 SQIVND come from the germline V gene (reference sequence).

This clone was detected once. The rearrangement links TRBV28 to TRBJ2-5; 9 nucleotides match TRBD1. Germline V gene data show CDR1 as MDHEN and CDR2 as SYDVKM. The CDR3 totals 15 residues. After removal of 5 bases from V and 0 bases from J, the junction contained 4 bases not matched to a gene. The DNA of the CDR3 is TGTGCCAGCAGTCTCACAGGGGGCTACCAAGAGACCCAGTACTTC. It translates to CASSLTGGYQETQYF.

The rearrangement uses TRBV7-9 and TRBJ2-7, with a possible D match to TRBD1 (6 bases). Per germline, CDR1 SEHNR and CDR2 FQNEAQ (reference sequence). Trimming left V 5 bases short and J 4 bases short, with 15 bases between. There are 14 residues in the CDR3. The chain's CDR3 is CASSPPGHIYEQYF. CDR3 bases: TGTGCCAGCAGCCCACCGGGACACATATACGAGCAGTACTTC.

CDR3 loop: CASSFSSGGGDTQYF. In DNA, the CDR3 is TGTGCCAGCAGCTTTAGTAGCGGGGGGGGAGATACGCAGTATTTT. The chain employs TRBV7-2 and TRBJ2-3; 11 bases are a match to TRBD2. V lost 3 bases to trimming and J lost 5 bases; unmatched junction nucleotides: 4. CDR1 is SGHTA, CDR2 FQGNSA, per germline. The CDR3 sequence is 15 residues long.

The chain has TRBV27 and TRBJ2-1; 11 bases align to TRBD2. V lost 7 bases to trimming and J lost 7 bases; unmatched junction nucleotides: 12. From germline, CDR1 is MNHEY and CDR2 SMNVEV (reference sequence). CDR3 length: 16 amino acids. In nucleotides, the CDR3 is TGTGCCAGCATCTGGAAAATAGCGGGGGGGCAAAATGAGCAGTTCTTC. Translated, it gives CASIWKIAGGQNEQFF.

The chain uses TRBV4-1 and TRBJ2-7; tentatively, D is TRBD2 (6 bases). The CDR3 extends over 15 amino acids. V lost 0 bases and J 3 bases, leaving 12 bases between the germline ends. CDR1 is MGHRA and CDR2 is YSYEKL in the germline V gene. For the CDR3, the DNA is TGCGCCAGCAGCCAAGATATGACGGGGGTCTACGAGCAGTACTTC. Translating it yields CASSQDMTGVYEQYF.

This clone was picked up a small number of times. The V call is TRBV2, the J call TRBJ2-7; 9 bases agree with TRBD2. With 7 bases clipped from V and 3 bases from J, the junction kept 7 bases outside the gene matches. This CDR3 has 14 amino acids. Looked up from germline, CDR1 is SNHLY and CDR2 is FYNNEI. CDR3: CASTLAGPYYEQYF. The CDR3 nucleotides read TGTGCCAGCACCCTAGCGGGGCCCTACTACGAGCAGTACTTC.

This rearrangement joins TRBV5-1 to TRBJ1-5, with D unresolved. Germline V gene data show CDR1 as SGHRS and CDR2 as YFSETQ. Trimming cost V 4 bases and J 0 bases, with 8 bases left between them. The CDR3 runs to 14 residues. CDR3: CASSPESSNQPQHF. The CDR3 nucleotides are TGCGCCAGCAGCCCGGAGTCTAGCAATCAGCCCCAGCATTTT. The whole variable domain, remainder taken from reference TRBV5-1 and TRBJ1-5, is KAGVTQTPRYLIKTRGQQVTLSCSPISGHRSVSWYQQTPGQGLQFLFEYFSETQRNKGNFPGRFSGRQFSNSRSEMNVSTLELGDSALYLCASSPESSNQPQHFGDGTRLSIL.